This entry lists 19 T cell receptor beta chains sequenced from one sample in a study of T cell clusters in autoimmune cytopenias (dated by TCRdb to about 2019). Sequencing relied on an Illumina MiSeq. TRB rearrangements were amplified by multiplex PCR following a touch-down protocol, with the TRB-A and TRB-B primer pools mixed in one tube. Reprocessed by TCRdb, the reads give a single entry per CDR3 protein sequence, without DNA. The table for this sample shows roughly 6,600 distinct CDR3 sequences. The top ten constitute 4% to 6% of the sample. For each sample, TRB amplification used roughly 250 ng of peripheral blood genomic DNA, equal to roughly 38,000 genome equivalents. The same sample was also used in a study of T cell repertoires in aging, cancer and after chemotherapy.

The sequenced sample consisted of peripheral blood. The receptor source for this set is a human donor in good health.

The chain employs TRBV5-6 and TRBJ2-3; TCRdb gives TRBD2 as the D gene, but with no DNA this cannot be confirmed. In germline, CDR1 is SGHDT, CDR2 YYEEEE. The CDR3 is made up of 14 amino acids. This chain's CDR3 is CASSDGTTRRTQYF.

CDR3 in amino acids: CASSTIGGRTEAFF. V is TRBV27 and J is TRBJ1-1; TCRdb's assignment of TRBD1 cannot be checked, as there is no DNA. Germline CDR1 is MNHEY and CDR2 is SMNVEV (reference sequence). This CDR3 is built from 14 residues.

The rearrangement uses TRBV24-1 and TRBJ2-2; TCRdb names TRBD2, which stays unverified in the absence of DNA. Per germline, CDR1 KGHDR and CDR2 SFDVKD. The CDR3 runs to 14 residues. CDR3 sequence: CATGGLAFTGELFF.

Considering frequency, this clonotype is medium-sized. The chain employs TRBV6-5 and TRBJ1-4. There are 12 residues in the CDR3. CDR1 MNHEY and CDR2 SVGAGI come from the germline V gene. The CDR3 sequence: CASSLTREKLFF.

The CDR3 sequence is CASSEPGQGNYGYTF. The chain joins TRBV6-1 to TRBJ1-2; with no DNA, the TCRdb D assignment of TRBD1 cannot be verified. The germline gives CDR1 MNHNS, CDR2 SASEGT. The CDR3 covers 15 residues.

This clonotype counts as medium-sized by frequency. The rearrangement uses TRBV5-4 and TRBJ2-5; without DNA, the TCRdb call of TRBD1 cannot be checked. The CDR3 runs 13 residues. The germline gives CDR1 SGHNT, CDR2 YYREEE (reference sequence). The CDR3 sequence is CASSLHREETQYF.

The chain has TRBV5-6 and TRBJ1-5; TCRdb indicates TRBD1, and absent DNA this call remains unverified. The CDR3 runs 17 residues. Germline CDR1 is SGHDT and CDR2 is YYEEEE. This CDR3 reads CASSLMAGQGANQPQHF.

This chain uses TRBV10-3 with TRBJ1-5. This CDR3 is built from 15 residues. CDR1 is ENHRY and CDR2 is SYGVKD in the germline V gene. The CDR3: CAISEGSGLHQPQHF.

In terms of frequency, this clonotype is medium-sized (0.01 to 0.1%). V gene TRBV19 combines with J gene TRBJ2-1; the TRBD2 assignment by TCRdb is unverifiable without DNA. This CDR3 has 14 residues. Germline CDR1 is LNHDA and CDR2 is SQIVND (reference sequence). Here the CDR3 reads CASSKRETSNEQFF. Full variable domain (outside the CDR3, taken from reference TRBV19 and TRBJ2-1): DGGITQSPKYLFRKEGQNVTLSCEQNLNHDAMYWYRQDPGQGLRLIYYSQIVNDFQKGDIAEGYSVSREKKESFPLTVTSAQKNPTAFYLCASSKRETSNEQFFGPGTRLTVL.

This clonotype is classed as medium-sized by frequency. The chain links TRBV6-5 to TRBJ2-3; TCRdb picks TRBD1, but there is no DNA to check that call. The CDR3 consists of 15 residues. CDR1 and CDR2 (germline): MNHEY, SVGAGI. The chain's CDR3 is CASSYGGLSTDTQYF.

The CDR3 loop is CASSYRSFPSGRADTQYF. The rearrangement links TRBV6-2 or TRBV6-3 to TRBJ2-3; TCRdb calls TRBD2, which cannot be checked without DNA. The CDR3 is made up of 18 amino acids. Germline V CDR1 and CDR2: MNHEY, SVGEGT.

The J gene is TRBJ1-1, the V gene TRBV6-5; TCRdb proposes TRBD1, but this gene call is untestable without DNA. The CDR3 length is 17 residues. Germline V gene lookup returns CDR1 MNHEY and CDR2 SVGAGI. The chain's CDR3 is CASSYSIAGQGDTEAFF.

This clonotype is classed as medium-sized (0.01 to 0.1%) by frequency. V usage is TRBV6-6 and J usage is TRBJ2-7. This CDR3 is built from 14 residues. Germline CDR1 is MNHNY and CDR2 is SVGAGI (reference sequence). CDR3: CASSYGYLSYEQYF.

The CDR3 reads CASSEAKWVGAYEQYF. The rearrangement uses TRBV6-6 and TRBJ2-7; TCRdb gives TRBD1 as the D gene, but with no DNA this cannot be confirmed. CDR1 and CDR2 from the germline V gene are MNHNY and SVGAGI (reference sequence). CDR3 length: 16 amino acids.

The V call is TRBV6-1, the J call TRBJ2-7; TCRdb selects TRBD1, and the lack of DNA leaves this call unchecked. Germline loops: CDR1 MNHNS, CDR2 SASEGT. There are 16 residues in the CDR3. CDR3 sequence reads: CASSNHDRSSSYEQYF.

V and J are TRBV7-2 and TRBJ2-2; TCRdb calls TRBD1, which cannot be checked without DNA. The CDR3 is made up of 14 amino acids. Per germline, CDR1 SGHTA and CDR2 FQGNSA. This CDR3 reads CASSPPGGTGELFF.

V is TRBV6-5 and J is TRBJ1-5. The length of the CDR3 is 15 residues. CDR1 MNHEY and CDR2 SVGAGI come from the germline V gene. This CDR3 reads CASSYGGNGDQPQHF.

This clonotype counts as medium-sized by frequency. This chain uses TRBV29-1 with TRBJ2-1. Germline V gives CDR1 SQVTM, CDR2 ANQGSEA. This CDR3 region has 12 residues. CDR3 protein: CSVDLAYNEQFF.

This clonotype is labeled medium-sized based on frequency. The J gene is TRBJ1-2, the V gene TRBV29-1. CDR1 and CDR2 (germline): SQVTM, ANQGSEA. This CDR3 has 11 amino acids. CDR3 region: CSVDSGDGYTF.